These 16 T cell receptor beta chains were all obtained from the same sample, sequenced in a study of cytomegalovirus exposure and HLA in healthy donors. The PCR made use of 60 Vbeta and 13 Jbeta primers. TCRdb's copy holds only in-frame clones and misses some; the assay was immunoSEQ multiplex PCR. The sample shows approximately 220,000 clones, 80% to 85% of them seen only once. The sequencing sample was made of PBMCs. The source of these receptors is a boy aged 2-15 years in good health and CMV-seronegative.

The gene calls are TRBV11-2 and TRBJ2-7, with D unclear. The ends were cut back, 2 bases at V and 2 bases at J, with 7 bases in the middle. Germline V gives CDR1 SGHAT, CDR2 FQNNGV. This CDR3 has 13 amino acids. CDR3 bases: TGTGCCAGCAGCTTACTAGTTGCCTACGAGCAGTACTTC. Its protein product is CASSLLVAYEQYF.

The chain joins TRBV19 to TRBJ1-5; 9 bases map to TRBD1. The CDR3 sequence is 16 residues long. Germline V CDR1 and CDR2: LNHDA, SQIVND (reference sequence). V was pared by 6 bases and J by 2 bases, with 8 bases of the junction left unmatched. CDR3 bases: TGTGCCAGTAGCCTTGGGACAGGGAGAGGCAATCAGCCCCAGCATTTT. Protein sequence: CASSLGTGRGNQPQHF.

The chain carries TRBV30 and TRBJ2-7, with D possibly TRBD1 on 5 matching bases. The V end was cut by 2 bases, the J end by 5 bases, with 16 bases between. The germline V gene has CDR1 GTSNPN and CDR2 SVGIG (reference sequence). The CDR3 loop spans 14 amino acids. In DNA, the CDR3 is TGTGCCTGGAGTTTGGGCAGGGAACCCCACGAGCAGTACTTC. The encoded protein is CAWSLGREPHEQYF. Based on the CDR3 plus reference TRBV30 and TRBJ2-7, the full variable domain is SQTIHQWPATLVQPVGSPLSLECTVEGTSNPNLYWYRQAAGRGLQLLFYSVGIGQISSEVPQNLSASRPQDRQFILSSKKLLLSDSGFYLCAWSLGREPHEQYFGPGTRLTVT.

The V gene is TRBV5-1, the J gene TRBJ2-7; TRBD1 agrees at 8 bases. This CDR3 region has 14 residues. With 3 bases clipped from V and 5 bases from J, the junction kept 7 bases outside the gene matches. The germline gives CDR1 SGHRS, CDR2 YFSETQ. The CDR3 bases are TGCGCCAGCAGCTCCTCGGACAGGGTCGACGAGCAGTACTTC. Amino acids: CASSSSDRVDEQYF.

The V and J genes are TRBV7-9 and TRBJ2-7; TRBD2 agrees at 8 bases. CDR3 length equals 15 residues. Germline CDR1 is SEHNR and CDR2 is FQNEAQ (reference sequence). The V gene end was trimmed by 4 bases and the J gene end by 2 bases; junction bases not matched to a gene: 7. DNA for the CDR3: TGTGCCAGCAGCTCCCGGGGGGGAGCGACCTACGAGCAGTACTTC. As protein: CASSSRGGATYEQYF.

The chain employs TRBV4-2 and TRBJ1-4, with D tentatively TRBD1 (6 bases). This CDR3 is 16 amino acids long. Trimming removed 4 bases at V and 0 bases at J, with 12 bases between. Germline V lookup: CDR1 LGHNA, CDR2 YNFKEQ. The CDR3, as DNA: TGTGCCAGCAGCCGTCAGGGGCATACAACTAATGAAAAACTGTTTTTT. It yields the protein CASSRQGHTTNEKLFF.

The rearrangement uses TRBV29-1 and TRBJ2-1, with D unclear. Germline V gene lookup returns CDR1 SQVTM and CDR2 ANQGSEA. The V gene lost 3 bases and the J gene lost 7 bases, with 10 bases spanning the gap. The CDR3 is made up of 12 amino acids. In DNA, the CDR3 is TGCAGCGTTGATCACGGGTCGAATGAGCAGTTCTTC. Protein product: CSVDHGSNEQFF.

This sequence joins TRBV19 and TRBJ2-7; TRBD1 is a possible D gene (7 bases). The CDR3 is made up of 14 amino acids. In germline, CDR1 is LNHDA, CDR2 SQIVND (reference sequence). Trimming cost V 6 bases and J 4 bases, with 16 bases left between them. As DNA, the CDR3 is TGTGCCAGTAGACCCCAGGGGGGTCGGTACGAGCAGTACTTC. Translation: CASRPQGGRYEQYF.

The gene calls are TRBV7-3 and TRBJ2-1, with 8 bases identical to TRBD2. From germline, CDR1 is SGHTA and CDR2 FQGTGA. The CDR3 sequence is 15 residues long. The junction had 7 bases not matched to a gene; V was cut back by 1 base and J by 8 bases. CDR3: CASSLRNGGVDEQFF. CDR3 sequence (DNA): TGTGCCAGCAGCTTAAGGAACGGGGGGGTCGATGAGCAGTTCTTC.

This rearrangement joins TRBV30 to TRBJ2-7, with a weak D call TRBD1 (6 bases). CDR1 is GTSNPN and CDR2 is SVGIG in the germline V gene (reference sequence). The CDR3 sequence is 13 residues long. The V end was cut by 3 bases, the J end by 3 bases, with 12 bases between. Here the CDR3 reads CAWRWGRGYEQYF. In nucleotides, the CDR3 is TGTGCCTGGAGATGGGGCAGGGGCTACGAGCAGTACTTC.

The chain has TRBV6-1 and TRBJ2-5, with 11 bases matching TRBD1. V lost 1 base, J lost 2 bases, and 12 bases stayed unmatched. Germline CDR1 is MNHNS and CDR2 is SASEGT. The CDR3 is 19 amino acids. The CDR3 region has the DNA TGTGCCAGCAGTGAAGGGGCCCCCGGGACAGGGGGTAGGCAAGAGACCCAGTACTTC. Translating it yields CASSEGAPGTGGRQETQYF.

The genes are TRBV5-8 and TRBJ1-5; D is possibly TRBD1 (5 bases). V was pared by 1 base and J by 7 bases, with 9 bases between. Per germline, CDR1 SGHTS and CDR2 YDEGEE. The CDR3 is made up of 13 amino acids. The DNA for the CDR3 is TGTGCCAGCAGCTTGAGGGGTCGGCAGCCCCAGCATTTT. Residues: CASSLRGRQPQHF.

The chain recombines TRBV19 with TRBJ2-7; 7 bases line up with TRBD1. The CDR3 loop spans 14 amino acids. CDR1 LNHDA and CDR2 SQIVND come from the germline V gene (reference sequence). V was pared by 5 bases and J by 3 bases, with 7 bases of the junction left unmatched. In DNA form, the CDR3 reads TGTGCCAGTAGTCCTGCCCAGGGGGTCTACGAGCAGTACTTC. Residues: CASSPAQGVYEQYF.

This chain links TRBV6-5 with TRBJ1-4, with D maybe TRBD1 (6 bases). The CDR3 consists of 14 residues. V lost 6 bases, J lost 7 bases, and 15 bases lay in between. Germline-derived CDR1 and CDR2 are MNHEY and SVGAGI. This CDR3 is CASSYRTDGEKLFF. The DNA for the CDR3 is TGTGCCAGCAGCTATCGGACAGATGGTGAAAAACTGTTTTTT.

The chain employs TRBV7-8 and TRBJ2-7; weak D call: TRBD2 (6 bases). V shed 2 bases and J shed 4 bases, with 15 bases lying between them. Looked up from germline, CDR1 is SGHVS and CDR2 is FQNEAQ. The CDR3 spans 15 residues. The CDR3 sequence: CASSLPGLGDYEQYF. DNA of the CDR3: TGTGCCAGCAGCTTACCGGGACTCGGGGATTACGAGCAGTACTTC.

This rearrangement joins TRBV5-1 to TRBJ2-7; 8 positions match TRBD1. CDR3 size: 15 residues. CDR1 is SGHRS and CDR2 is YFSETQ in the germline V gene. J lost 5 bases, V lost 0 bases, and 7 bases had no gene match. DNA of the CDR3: TGCGCCAGCAGCTTGGTCACAGGGGGAACGCACGAGCAGTACTTC. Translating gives CASSLVTGGTHEQYF.